Shown below are 27 T cell receptor beta chains from a single sample sequenced in a study of T cell repertoires in cytomegalovirus infection. No antigen has been assigned to these receptors. Each CDR3 protein is one row after TCRdb ran MiXCR on the reads. The sample shows about 920,000 distinct CDR3 sequences, approximately 31% of them seen only once. The sample consisted of cultured CD8+ T cells from PBMCs, taken from culture after CMV antigen stimulation. All receptors derive from a human donor in good health (CMV status not recorded). Some clones in this sample may be carry-over from other donors' samples.

In this sample, this clonotype turned up a few times. V and J are TRBV2 and TRBJ2-2, with D hard to call. From germline, CDR1 is SNHLY and CDR2 FYNNEI. The length of the CDR3 is 16 residues. V dropped 3 bases and J dropped 2 bases, with 13 bases sitting between them. The CDR3 loop is CASSDGWLRNTGELFF. The CDR3 DNA reads as TGTGCCAGCAGTGATGGGTGGCTCCGAAACACCGGGGAGCTGTTTTTT.

This rearrangement joins TRBV4-2 to TRBJ1-6; D call uncertain. There are 17 residues in the CDR3. V was pared by 2 bases and J by 3 bases, with 14 bases between. Germline assignment: CDR1 LGHNA and CDR2 YNFKEQ. CDR3 DNA sequence: TGTGCCAGCAGCCAAATCTGGAAGGAGATCTATAATTCACCCCTCCACTTT. Translating gives CASSQIWKEIYNSPLHF.

The V and J genes are TRBV12-3 or TRBV12-4 and TRBJ1-1, with D possibly matching TRBD1 (6 bases). V was trimmed by 2 bases and J by 6 bases, leaving 10 bases between them. CDR3 length: 13 amino acids. CDR3 in amino acids: CASSLPGVAEAFF. CDR3 bases: TGTGCCAGCAGTTTACCAGGGGTGGCTGAAGCTTTCTTT.

J is TRBJ2-7 and V is TRBV6-6, with 10 bases aligning to TRBD1. Per the germline V gene, CDR1 is MNHNY and CDR2 is SVGAGI (reference sequence). The CDR3 has 14 residues. Trimming removed 6 bases from V and 6 bases from J; junction bases left unmatched: 8. The CDR3 DNA reads TGTGCCAGCAGCTTAACGGGACAGGGGTTCGAGCAGTACGTC. As protein: CASSLTGQGFEQYV.

The CDR3 DNA is TGTGCCAGCAGCTTAAGACCCGGGACAGACACCCGGGACTGGATCTATAATTCACCCCTCCACTTT. This gives the protein CASSLRPGTDTRDWIYNSPLHF. This sequence joins TRBV7-9 and TRBJ1-6; 7 bases fit TRBD1. The J segment lost 3 bases and the V segment lost 2 bases, leaving 22 bases of the junction unmatched. Germline CDR1 SEHNR, CDR2 FQNEAQ (reference sequence). This CDR3 spans 22 amino acids.

With respect to this clonotype: Germline and junction disagree at one end, which may indicate a read error. This rearrangement joins TRBV4-1 to TRBJ1-6; 7 nucleotides line up with TRBD1. Germline lookup yields CDR1 MGHRA and CDR2 YSYEKL. This CDR3 region has 18 residues. The CDR3 sequence is CASSQDRYQGVINSPLHF. The CDR3 nucleotides are TGTGCCAGCAGCCAAGATCGATACCAGGGGGTGATAAATTCACCCCTCCACTTT.

This clonotype was seen more than once but under ten times. V is TRBV6-1 and J is TRBJ2-3, with D perhaps matching TRBD1 or TRBD2 (5 bases each). This CDR3 is 17 amino acids long. V was clipped by 2 bases and J by 0 bases, with 15 bases between them. The germline V gene has CDR1 MNHNS and CDR2 SASEGT. This CDR3 is CASSEYLRGTSTDTQYF. In DNA form, the CDR3 reads TGTGCCAGCAGTGAATATCTGAGGGGAACTAGCACAGATACGCAGTATTTT.

This clonotype has ten or more counts. This chain joins TRBV19 and TRBJ1-5, with no clear D. The CDR3 is made up of 14 amino acids. Germline assignment: CDR1 LNHDA and CDR2 SQIVND (reference sequence). The germline V and J ends were trimmed by 1 base and 5 bases, with 9 bases remaining between them. DNA of the CDR3: TGTGCCAGTAGTATAGTCGCAGATGATCAGCCCCAGCATTTT. Its translation is CASSIVADDQPQHF.

The V gene is TRBV6-2 or TRBV6-3, the J gene TRBJ2-3; a possible D gene is TRBD1 (5 bases). V lost 5 bases, J lost 1 base, and 16 bases lay in between. The CDR3 contains 16 residues. Germline V gene lookup returns CDR1 MNHEY and CDR2 SVGEGT. The CDR3 protein is CASSPIDSLGTDTQYF. The CDR3 nucleotides are TGTGCCAGCAGTCCCATCGACAGCCTAGGCACAGATACGCAGTATTTT.

The rearrangement joins TRBV9 to TRBJ2-3, with D maybe TRBD2 (5 bases). CDR3 length equals 17 residues. Per the germline V gene, CDR1 is SGDLS and CDR2 is YYNGEE. With 0 bases removed from V and 2 bases from J, the gap between germline ends came to 16 bases. The CDR3 DNA sequence: TGTGCCAGCAGCGTAGAGGTAGCCGGGGTTTCCACAGATACGCAGTATTTT. Translated, it gives CASSVEVAGVSTDTQYF.

This clonotype occurred a few times. This chain links TRBV6-1 with TRBJ1-2; D remains ambiguous. Germline V gene lookup returns CDR1 MNHNS and CDR2 SASEGT. Trimming removed 7 bases at V and 8 bases at J, with 14 bases between. The CDR3 has 12 residues. CDR3 protein: CASTLRSKGYTF. CDR3 in DNA: TGTGCCAGCACCCTCCGGTCCAAAGGCTACACCTTC.

This clonotype has a single count. As DNA, the CDR3 is TGTGCCAGCAGCGCTCTCCGACCGGCCGAAAAACTGTTTTTT. This codes for CASSALRPAEKLFF. The V call is TRBV9, the J call TRBJ1-4; D is unresolved. The CDR3 has 14 residues. CDR1 SGDLS and CDR2 YYNGEE come from the germline V gene. Trimming took off 3 bases at V and 8 bases at J, with 14 bases between the two ends.

V is TRBV12-3 or TRBV12-4 and J is TRBJ1-1; TRBD1 matches 9 bases. The CDR3 consists of 13 residues. J was trimmed by 4 bases and V by 5 bases; bases with no gene match: 2. The CDR3 reads CASSRQGGTEAFF. The CDR3 region has the DNA TGTGCCAGCAGTCGACAGGGGGGCACTGAAGCTTTCTTT.

This clonotype appeared a few times. The CDR3 is CASSPPGVSNQPQHF. CDR3 in DNA: TGTGCCAGCAGTCCACCTGGGGTCTCCAATCAGCCCCAGCATTTT. The J gene is TRBJ1-5, the V gene TRBV12-3 or TRBV12-4, with no clear D. Trimming took 5 bases from V and 3 from J, leaving 14 bases between them. The CDR3 has 15 amino acids.

The CDR3 nucleotides are TGTGCCAGCACCGTGGTCGGGGGGCTCACCGGGGAGCTGTTTTTT. Its translation: CASTVVGGLTGELFF. This rearrangement joins TRBV27 to TRBJ2-2; D possibly corresponds to TRBD2 (7 bases). This CDR3 spans 15 amino acids. Trimming removed 7 bases from V and 4 bases from J, with 16 bases in between. Germline-derived CDR1 and CDR2 are MNHEY and SMNVEV (reference sequence).

The table lists this clonotype with a few counts. The J gene is TRBJ2-2, the V gene TRBV20-1; the match to TRBD2 covers 7 bases. Trimming at V came to 4 bases and at J to 3 bases, leaving 8 bases not matched to a gene. CDR1 is DFQATT and CDR2 is SNEGSKA in the germline V gene (reference sequence). The CDR3 sequence is 15 residues long. The CDR3 is CSAKRGVMDTGELFF. As DNA, the CDR3 is TGCAGTGCTAAGCGGGGAGTTATGGACACCGGGGAGCTGTTTTTT.

On this clonotype itself: The junction departs from the called germline gene at one end, perhaps through a read error. The chain combines TRBV19 with TRBJ1-1; 7 positions agree with TRBD1. Germline-derived CDR1 and CDR2 are LNHDA and SQIVND (reference sequence). The CDR3 spans 13 residues. DNA of the CDR3: TGTGTCAGTCGGGAGGGGGCGAGGACTGAAGCTTTCTTT. Encoded protein: CVSREGARTEAFF.

This clonotype was found a few times. The CDR3 here is CASSLVAGSYEQYF. In DNA, the CDR3 is TGTGCCAGCAGCTTGGTTGCAGGGAGCTACGAGCAGTACTTC. The chain uses TRBV7-8 and TRBJ2-7; the D call may be TRBD1 or TRBD2 (5 bases each). From germline, CDR1 is SGHVS and CDR2 FQNEAQ. The CDR3 is 14 residues long. V lost 3 bases, J lost 3 bases, and 12 bases lay in between.

This clonotype has a handful of counts. The chain carries TRBV4-2 and TRBJ1-4; TRBD1 is a possible D gene (6 bases). The CDR3 is made up of 16 amino acids. V lost 0 bases and J 5 bases, leaving 13 bases between the germline ends. Germline CDR1 reads LGHNA; CDR2 reads YNFKEQ. Written as DNA, the CDR3 is TGTGCCAGCAGCCAAGAACCAGGGGCCTACAATGAAAAACTGTTTTTT. Protein sequence: CASSQEPGAYNEKLFF.

The rearrangement joins TRBV4-3 to TRBJ2-3, with 8 bases matching TRBD1. The CDR3 consists of 15 residues. CDR1 and CDR2 from the germline V gene are LGHNA and YSLEER. V lost 0 bases, J lost 3 bases, and 2 bases stayed unmatched. This CDR3 reads CASSQDDRGTDTQYF. The CDR3 bases are TGCGCCAGCAGCCAAGATGACAGGGGAACAGATACGCAGTATTTT.

This clonotype was recorded a few times. V is TRBV4-1 and J is TRBJ2-1; perhaps D is TRBD1 or TRBD2 (6 bases each). The CDR3 is 11 residues long. The V gene's germline CDR1 is MGHRA and CDR2 YSYEKL. Between the trimmed V and J ends, which lost 4 bases and 9 bases, there was a span of 7 bases. The CDR3 spells CASSPGAEQFF. The CDR3 DNA follows: TGCGCCAGCAGCCCGGGGGCTGAGCAGTTCTTC.

This clonotype was recorded at least ten times. The V call is TRBV7-9, the J call TRBJ2-1; TRBD2 aligns across 9 bases. Germline values: CDR1 SEHNR, CDR2 FQNEAQ (reference sequence). CDR3 size: 15 residues. V was clipped by 5 bases and J by 8 bases; unmatched bases: 10. The CDR3: CASSTGTSSTDEQFF. In nucleotides, the CDR3 is TGTGCCAGCAGCACAGGGACTAGCTCCACGGATGAGCAGTTCTTC. Based on the CDR3 plus reference TRBV7-9 and TRBJ2-1, the full variable domain is DTGVSQNPRHKITKRGQNVTFRCDPISEHNRLYWYRQTLGQGPEFLTYFQNEAQLEKSRLLSDRFSAERPKGSFSTLEIQRTEQGDSAMYLCASSTGTSSTDEQFFGPGTRLTVL.

CDR3 in DNA: TGCGCCAGCAGCACTTGGACGGGTGAACATACTGAAGCTTTCTTT. It translates to CASSTWTGEHTEAFF. The V gene is TRBV5-1, the J gene TRBJ1-1; D unclear. Germline V lookup: CDR1 SGHRS, CDR2 YFSETQ. The CDR3 spans 15 residues. The germline V and J ends were trimmed by 4 bases and 5 bases, with 18 bases remaining between them.

This clonotype was seen more than once but under ten times. The rearrangement joins TRBV6-1 to TRBJ2-7, with D perhaps assigned TRBD1 or TRBD2 (5 bases each). V was clipped by 5 bases and J by 7 bases, with 18 bases between them. Germline CDR1 MNHNS, CDR2 SASEGT. The CDR3 extends over 14 amino acids. CDR3 sequence reads: CASSRPRGVGEQYV. The CDR3 DNA reads TGTGCCAGCAGTCGTCCGAGAGGGGTCGGAGAGCAGTACGTC.

In this sample, this clonotype turned up once. Given a much more abundant clone one base away, this may be a read error. The chain joins TRBV12-3 or TRBV12-4 to TRBJ2-6; the match to TRBD1 covers 7 bases. The length of the CDR3 is 17 residues. Here the CDR3 reads CVSSISSRGPGANVLTF. For the CDR3, the DNA is TGTGTCAGCAGCATCAGTTCGAGGGGGCCTGGGGCCAACGTCCTGACTTTC.

This clonotype came up a few times. The chain has TRBV7-6 and TRBJ2-3; TRBD2 agrees at 7 bases. Germline CDR1 reads SGHVS; CDR2 reads FNYEAQ. The V segment lost 4 bases and the J segment 0 bases; nucleotides outside the gene matches: 7. The CDR3 consists of 16 residues. The CDR3 sequence is CASSSQAGISTDTQYF. The CDR3, as DNA: TGTGCCAGCAGCTCCCAAGCGGGGATTAGCACAGATACGCAGTATTTT.

This clonotype was found a few times. Here the CDR3 DNA reads TGTGCCAGCACTCTGGACAGGGGGGGGTATGGCTACACCTTC. This encodes CASTLDRGGYGYTF. The genes are TRBV12-3 or TRBV12-4 and TRBJ1-2; TRBD1 aligns across 10 bases. Germline trimming cut 7 bases from V and 5 bases from J; bases unmatched to any gene: 7. The CDR3 runs to 14 residues.